The T cell receptor (beta chain) described here comes from a study of T cells after yellow fever vaccination. This clonotype was counted only a few times. Its specificity is unknown. The CDR3 spans 16 residues. V was pared by 9 bases and J by 2 bases, with 15 bases of the junction left unmatched. CDR1 is SGHDT, CDR2 YYEEEE, per germline. From the 5' RACE reads, TCRdb called clonotypes with MiXCR, one entry per CDR3 protein. The sample records a few hundred thousand distinct CDR3 sequences, more than 9% being singletons. Broader study findings: At 95% to 96% for CD4 and almost 90% for CD8, most primary-vaccination clones showed up again after the booster. Peaking on day 5 versus 15, the secondary response was faster but weaker.

Sequenced here: PBMCs, sampled on the day of the first yellow fever vaccination. This rearrangement joins TRBV5-6 to TRBJ1-2; 8 bases fit TRBD1. This TCR was sampled from a man younger than 35 who received the YFV17D yellow fever vaccine. DNA of the CDR3: TGTGCCACCAGTGAAGGTCTCCGGGACAGGAACTATGGCTACACCTTC. It yields the protein CATSEGLRDRNYGYTF.